Included here is one T cell receptor beta chain sequence, with context. The antigen is unknown. The CDR3 extends over 13 amino acids. V lost 6 bases and J lost 1, with 11 bases in between. Germline V lookup: CDR1 DFQATT, CDR2 SNEGSKA (reference sequence). The record originates from a study of T cell repertoires in cytomegalovirus infection. TCRdb re-analysed the reads in MiXCR, keeping a single row per CDR3 protein. The sample consists of hundreds of thousands of distinct CDR3 sequences, about two fifths of them appearing once. This sequence was found in a human donor in good health (CMV status not recorded). Some clones in this sample may be carry-over from other donors' samples. The gene calls are TRBV20-1 and TRBJ2-3; possibly TRBD2 for D (5 bases). The sequencing here drew on cultured PBMCs, taken from culture after CMV antigen stimulation. CDR3 loop: CSALGEGTDTQYF. The CDR3 nucleotides read TGCAGTGCCCTCGGGGAAGGCACAGATACGCAGTATTTT.